The clone carrying this T cell receptor beta chain was observed a few times. Its antigen is currently unknown. The source of the sample is a study of CD8+CD57+ T cells in acquired aplastic anemia. The CDR3 has 14 amino acids. The germline V gene has CDR1 SGHTS and CDR2 YDEGEE. Trimming at V came to 2 bases and at J to 3 bases, leaving 3 bases not matched to a gene. Genomic DNA constituted the template upon which TCR beta VDJ and CDR3 profiling was performed. TCRdb fed the reads into MiXCR, producing one record per CDR3 protein. The table lists just over 200,000 distinct CDR3 sequences, roughly 60% of them singletons. The study's findings and limits: Patients shared some 30 CD8+ CDR3 sequences with controls.

An expansion of CD8+CD57+ cells by flow cytometry had been shown in patients chosen for sequencing. By the time of blood sampling, patients had still received no therapy. This clonotype was obtained from a human donor with aplastic anemia. The chain carries TRBV5-8 and TRBJ2-7, with 9 positions matching TRBD1. What was sequenced was sorted CD4+, CD8+, or CD8+CD57+ T cells (not recorded which) from PBMCs. The CDR3 sequence is CASSLGQGRYEQYF. In DNA form, the CDR3 reads TGTGCCAGCAGCTTAGGACAGGGGCGCTACGAGCAGTACTTC.